The sequence of this T cell receptor beta chain was determined in a study of T cells in women clearing cervical HPV infection. Overall study context: Case blood was drawn a median approximately 150 days after lesion detection. HLA type could not be excluded as a confounder.

Germline V CDR1 and CDR2: LNHDA, SQIVND (reference sequence). The trim removed 5 bases at V and 3 bases at J, leaving 2 bases unmatched. This CDR3 comprises 15 residues. Regarding this clone: The read is 3 residues too short to cover the CDR3 end, so that end is filled in from the germline J gene.

TCRdb keeps only in-frame clones here, not all; method: immunoSEQ multiplex PCR. The sample has roughly 9,000 clones. The sequence came from a woman aged 18 to 75 with a cervical HPV16 infection that either progressed to CIN3+ or cleared (not recorded which). Sequenced material: blood buffy coat. J is TRBJ2-7 and V is TRBV19, with 15 bases aligning to TRBD2. CDR3 sequence reads: CASSPGLAGGYEQYF. The covered CDR3 bases are TGTGCCAGTAGTCCGGGACTAGCGGGGGGCTACGAG.